This T cell receptor beta chain was captured by sequencing in a study of OX40 agonist ivuxolimab in advanced cancers. About the research overall: Recorded diagnoses for dose-escalation patients were hepatocellular carcinoma, melanoma, renal cell or head and neck cancer. Having had anti-PD-1, anti-PD-L1 or anti-CTLA-4 therapy before was allowed, and around 39% had some.

Worth noting for this clone: The antigen is undetermined.

Trimming removed 7 bases from V and 5 bases from J; junction bases left unmatched: 0. Germline values: CDR1 MNHEY, CDR2 SVGAGI. This CDR3 is built from 11 residues. Only in-frame clones appear in the TCRdb table, and some are missing; sequencing was by immunoSEQ multiplex PCR. The table lists tens of thousands of clones, about 88% of them singletons, with 4% to 6% in the top ten. Findings and caveats of the study: Researchers did not establish what antigens the expanded peripheral T cells target. Averaged across samples, CD8+ T cells carried more expanded clones than CD4+ did.

The receptor was isolated from an adult with an advanced solid tumor such as melanoma, head and neck, liver or kidney cancer. The chain carries TRBV6-5 and TRBJ2-5; 8 bases agree with TRBD2. The sequences come from CD4+ or CD8+ T cells sorted from blood, collected in a trial of the OX40 agonist ivuxolimab. For the CDR3, the DNA is TGTGCCAGCACTAGCGGGGAGACCCAGTACTTC. Its protein is CASTSGETQYF.